Given below is one TCR beta chain in context. Antigen: not known. The sample belongs to a study of long-term antiretroviral therapy in people with HIV. The CDR3 runs to 14 residues. Germline V gene sequence: CDR1 MDHEN, CDR2 SYDVKM. V lost 6 bases and J 0 bases, leaving 12 bases between the germline ends. Survey-level immunoSEQ v3.0 assays were run. Profiled with immunoSEQ multiplex PCR; TCRdb holds only in-frame clones, not every one. The sample records some 33,000 clones, about 96% being singletons. Study results and limitations: CDR3 lengths in HIV samples spanned a narrower range than controls. Older ART regimens were possibly in use when the blood was collected between 2004 and 2017.

PBMC samples from each donor numbered at least one pre-ART and at least two post-ART. The sequence was collected from a man aged 25 to 40 with HIV. The sample consisted of unsorted PBMCs, taken roughly 6.4 years after starting antiretroviral therapy. V usage is TRBV28 and J usage is TRBJ2-7; D is possibly TRBD2 (6 bases). The CDR3 here is CASRWGGDSYEQYF. The CDR3 coding sequence is TGTGCCAGCAGGTGGGGCGGGGACTCCTACGAGCAGTACTTC.